The text below deals with one TCR beta chain. The CDR3 extends over 15 amino acids. Germline CDR1 and CDR2: SGHRS and YFSETQ. The V gene end was trimmed by 2 bases and the J gene end by 2 bases; junction bases not matched to a gene: 6. This sample was included in a study of cytomegalovirus exposure and HLA in healthy donors. The PCR used 60 Vbeta and 13 Jbeta primers. Sequencing was performed with immunoSEQ multiplex PCR; in TCRdb, only in-frame clones are kept and a portion is missing. Listed are fewer than 250,000 clones; about 1% falls within the top ten. The chain combines TRBV5-1 with TRBJ1-2; 7 bases line up with TRBD1. Material: PBMCs. The sequence came from a woman in her twenties or thirties in good health and CMV-seropositive. Written as DNA, the CDR3 is TGCGCCAGCAGCTTACAGGGGAGTAGGAACTATGGCTACACCTTC. Translation: CASSLQGSRNYGYTF.